Each of the 22 T cell receptor beta chains below was sequenced from the same sample in a study of blood T cell repertoires in COVID-19. Method: immunoSEQ multiplex PCR; TCRdb's copy keeps in-frame clones and lacks some. This sample has roughly 30,000 clones; 70% to 90% occur once, and the top ten carry under 8%. Sequenced material: peripheral blood. These receptors were collected from a man in his 60s with COVID-19, enrolled during active disease.

This chain uses TRBV29-1 with TRBJ2-1; weak D call: TRBD1 (6 bases). The CDR3 consists of 15 residues. CDR1 is SQVTM, CDR2 ANQGSEA, per germline. The germline V and J ends were trimmed by 6 bases and 0 bases, with 15 bases remaining between them. CDR3 coding DNA: TGCAGCGTCTGGAGACAGGCGAGCTCCTACAATGAGCAGTTCTTC. This translates into CSVWRQASSYNEQFF.

This clone was seen just once. The chain links TRBV19 to TRBJ2-5, with D hard to call. Per germline, CDR1 LNHDA and CDR2 SQIVND (reference sequence). The length of the CDR3 is 14 residues. V was shortened by 5 bases and J by 5 bases, with 15 bases between the two germline ends. The chain's CDR3 is CASSPGWRGETQYF. The DNA for the CDR3 is TGTGCCAGTAGTCCTGGCTGGAGAGGTGAGACCCAGTACTTC.

The V call is TRBV5-1, the J call TRBJ1-1; possibly TRBD1 for D (6 bases). The CDR3 consists of 16 residues. V was trimmed by 0 bases and J by 8 bases, leaving 20 bases between them. Germline CDR1 and CDR2: SGHRS and YFSETQ. The CDR3 is CASSLGRTAPPSEAFF. The DNA of the CDR3 is TGCGCCAGCAGCTTGGGGAGGACAGCCCCTCCCTCAGAAGCTTTCTTT.

J is TRBJ2-3 and V is TRBV5-1; the match to TRBD2 covers 8 bases. The CDR3 loop spans 16 amino acids. CDR1 SGHRS and CDR2 YFSETQ come from the germline V gene. J gave up 5 bases and V 0 bases, and 8 bases lay outside the gene matches. DNA for the CDR3: TGCGCCAGCAGCTTGGGACCGGGAGGGATGGTAGATACGCAGTATTTT. Protein sequence: CASSLGPGGMVDTQYF.

The chain has TRBV7-2 and TRBJ2-5; a possible D gene is TRBD1 (5 bases). This CDR3 spans 16 amino acids. Trimming removed 1 base from V and 5 bases from J, with 17 bases in between. Germline V gene data show CDR1 as SGHTA and CDR2 as FQGNSA. This chain's CDR3 is CASSLVTLQGRETQYF. For the CDR3, the DNA is TGTGCCAGCAGCTTAGTGACCCTCCAGGGCCGTGAGACCCAGTACTTC.

The chain has TRBV28 and TRBJ1-1, with TRBD1 as a possible D gene (6 bases). The CDR3 is made up of 12 amino acids. Looked up from germline, CDR1 is MDHEN and CDR2 is SYDVKM. Trimming took off 7 bases at V and 10 bases at J, with 16 bases between the two ends. The CDR3 DNA reads TGTGCCAGCAAGCCGGGACATCAACGAGCTTTCTTT. Protein sequence: CASKPGHQRAFF.

The rearrangement uses TRBV6-5 and TRBJ2-7; D perhaps matches TRBD2 (6 bases). V lost 1 base to trimming and J lost 6 bases, with 16 bases between them. The germline V gene encodes CDR1 MNHEY and CDR2 SVGAGI. The CDR3 totals 15 residues. In DNA form, the CDR3 reads TGTGCCAGCAGTTACTATCCCGGGGGTAGGGGCGAGCAGTACTTC. Translated, it gives CASSYYPGGRGEQYF.

The V and J genes are TRBV5-1 and TRBJ2-1, with TRBD2 as a possible D gene (6 bases). This CDR3 comprises 18 residues. Trimming stripped 0 bases from V and 1 base from J, with 17 bases between. Germline loops: CDR1 SGHRS, CDR2 YFSETQ. The CDR3 loop is CASSLDPPGGGSYNEQFF. DNA for the CDR3: TGCGCCAGCAGCTTGGATCCTCCTGGTGGGGGGTCCTACAATGAGCAGTTCTTC. Based on the CDR3 plus reference TRBV5-1 and TRBJ2-1, the full variable domain is KAGVTQTPRYLIKTRGQQVTLSCSPISGHRSVSWYQQTPGQGLQFLFEYFSETQRNKGNFPGRFSGRQFSNSRSEMNVSTLELGDSALYLCASSLDPPGGGSYNEQFFGPGTRLTVL.

The chain is built from TRBV9 and TRBJ2-1, with 8 bases identical to TRBD2. V lost 0 bases, J lost 2 bases, and 4 bases stayed unmatched. Germline V CDR1 and CDR2: SGDLS, YYNGEE. CDR3 length equals 16 residues. CDR3 coding DNA: TGTGCCAGCAGCGTAGCCCCGGGAGGGACCTACAATGAGCAGTTCTTC. Residues: CASSVAPGGTYNEQFF.

The V and J genes are TRBV6-5 and TRBJ2-5; possibly TRBD1 for D (6 bases). This CDR3 has 12 residues. From germline, CDR1 is MNHEY and CDR2 SVGAGI. The V and J ends lost 7 bases and 2 bases respectively, with 8 bases between them. The DNA of the CDR3 is TGTGCCAGCAAGCAGGGGCAAGAGACCCAGTACTTC. Encoded protein: CASKQGQETQYF.

The J gene is TRBJ1-3, the V gene TRBV7-2; D remains ambiguous. CDR1 is SGHTA and CDR2 is FQGNSA in the germline V gene. Trimming took 5 bases from V and 0 from J, leaving 11 bases between them. CDR3 size: 15 residues. In DNA, the CDR3 is TGTGCCAGCAGCCAACAGAAGAGCTCTGGAAACACCATATATTTT. The encoded protein is CASSQQKSSGNTIYF.

The J gene is TRBJ2-1, the V gene TRBV5-4; TRBD2 aligns across 10 bases. Germline CDR1 is SGHNT and CDR2 is YYREEE (reference sequence). CDR3 length: 15 amino acids. The V gene end was trimmed by 4 bases and the J gene end by 4 bases; junction bases not matched to a gene: 5. The CDR3 DNA reads as TGTGCCAGCAGCCCCACTAGCGGGGTTTACAATGAGCAGTTCTTC. This codes for CASSPTSGVYNEQFF.

This CDR3 is CASSTWEKLFF. The CDR3 DNA reads TGTGCCAGTAGCACTTGGGAAAAACTGTTTTTT. The chain uses TRBV19 and TRBJ1-4, with D hard to call. The V gene's germline CDR1 is LNHDA and CDR2 SQIVND (reference sequence). V lost 6 bases to trimming and J lost 8 bases, with 7 bases between them. The CDR3 runs to 11 residues.

V and J are TRBV11-3 and TRBJ2-1, with 8 bases identical to TRBD2. This CDR3 region has 12 residues. CDR1 and CDR2 (germline): SGHNT, YENEEA. V was pared by 5 bases and J by 9 bases, with 3 bases of the junction left unmatched. The CDR3 DNA sequence: TGTGCCAGCAGCGGGCTAGCGGGTGAGCAGTTCTTC. This translates into CASSGLAGEQFF. Full variable domain (missing parts from reference TRBV11-3 and TRBJ2-1): EAGVVQSPRYKIIEKKQPVAFWCNPISGHNTLYWYLQNLGQGPELLIRYENEEAVDDSQLPKDRFSAERLKGVDSTLKIQPAELGDSAVYLCASSGLAGEQFFGPGTRLTVL.

This clone has just one count. The V call is TRBV4-2, the J call TRBJ2-2, with 7 bases fitting TRBD1. Germline CDR1 LGHNA, CDR2 YNFKEQ. The trim removed 1 base at V and 0 bases at J, leaving 8 bases unmatched. CDR3 size: 18 residues. In DNA, the CDR3 is TGTGCCAGCAGCCAAGGCACAGTGACAGGGCCGAACACCGGGGAGCTGTTTTTT. Its protein product is CASSQGTVTGPNTGELFF.

The gene calls are TRBV24-1 and TRBJ2-3; 9 bases match TRBD1. The CDR3 extends over 13 amino acids. With V trimmed by 7 bases and J by 6 bases, 4 bases remained unmatched. CDR1 is KGHDR and CDR2 is SFDVKD in the germline V gene. The CDR3 nucleotides are TGTGCCACCAGAGGACAGGGGATCGATACGCAGTATTTT. Translation gives CATRGQGIDTQYF.

This chain uses TRBV19 with TRBJ1-5; D remains ambiguous. The CDR3 covers 13 residues. Germline V gene data show CDR1 as LNHDA and CDR2 as SQIVND (reference sequence). Trimming pared 6 bases from V and 4 bases from J, leaving 10 bases between. CDR3 protein: CASSVIENQPQHF. DNA of the CDR3: TGTGCCAGTAGCGTGATAGAGAATCAGCCCCAGCATTTT.

The V call is TRBV28, the J call TRBJ1-2; perhaps TRBD1 as D (5 bases). The germline V and J ends were trimmed by 5 bases and 2 bases, with 9 bases remaining between them. Germline CDR1 reads MDHEN; CDR2 reads SYDVKM. This CDR3 contains 13 residues. In nucleotides, the CDR3 is TGTGCCAGCAGTCTAGGGGTAAACTATGGCTACACCTTC. Translating it yields CASSLGVNYGYTF.

The chain carries TRBV3-1 (or the pseudogene TRBV3-2) and TRBJ2-2; TRBD2 matches at 12 bases. The germline V gene has CDR1 LGHDT and CDR2 YNNKEL (reference sequence). The length of the CDR3 is 15 residues. V was pared by 5 bases and J by 4 bases, with 2 bases of the junction left unmatched. CDR3 DNA sequence: TGTGCCAGCAGCAGACTAGCGGGAGTCACCGGGGAGCTGTTTTTT. As protein: CASSRLAGVTGELFF.

The chain uses TRBV19 and TRBJ1-5; possible D gene TRBD1, 6 bases. Germline CDR1 reads LNHDA; CDR2 reads SQIVND (reference sequence). The CDR3 loop spans 15 amino acids. The V end lost 4 bases, the J end lost 1 base, and 11 bases lay between the germline ends. In nucleotides, the CDR3 is TGTGCCAGTAGTACCACAGGGATCAGCAATCAGCCCCAGCATTTT. Its protein is CASSTTGISNQPQHF.

The chain combines TRBV1 with TRBJ2-3; the table calls TRBD2, which could not be checked here. TRBV1 is noted as a pseudogene. This CDR3 contains 14 residues. CDR3 loop: CTSERDWGTDTQYF. Written as DNA, the CDR3 is TGCACCAGCGAGCGGGACTGGGGCACAGATACGCAGTATTTT.

V gene TRBV19 combines with J gene TRBJ1-3; the D is unclear. The V gene's germline CDR1 is LNHDA and CDR2 SQIVND (reference sequence). This CDR3 comprises 17 residues. The V end lost 7 bases, the J end lost 2 bases, and 21 bases lay between the germline ends. CDR3 region: CASISRERGHAGNTIYF. CDR3 nucleotides: TGTGCCAGTATCTCGAGGGAACGAGGGCACGCTGGAAACACCATATATTTT.